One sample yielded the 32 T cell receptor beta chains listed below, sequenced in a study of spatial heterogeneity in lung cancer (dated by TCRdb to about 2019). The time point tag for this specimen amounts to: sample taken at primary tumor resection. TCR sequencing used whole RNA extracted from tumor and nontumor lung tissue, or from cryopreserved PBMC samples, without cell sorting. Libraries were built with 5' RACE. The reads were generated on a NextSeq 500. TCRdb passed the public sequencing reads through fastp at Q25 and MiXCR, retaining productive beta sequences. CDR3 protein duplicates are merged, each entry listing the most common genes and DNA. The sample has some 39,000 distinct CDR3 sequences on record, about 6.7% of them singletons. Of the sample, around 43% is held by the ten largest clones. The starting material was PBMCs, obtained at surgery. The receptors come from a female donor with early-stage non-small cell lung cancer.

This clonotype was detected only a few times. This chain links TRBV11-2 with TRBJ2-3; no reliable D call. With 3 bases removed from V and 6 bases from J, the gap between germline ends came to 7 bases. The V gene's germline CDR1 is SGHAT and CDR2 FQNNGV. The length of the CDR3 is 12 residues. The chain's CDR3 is CASSFSEDTQYF. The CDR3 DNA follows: TGTGCCAGCAGCTTCAGTGAGGATACGCAGTATTTT.

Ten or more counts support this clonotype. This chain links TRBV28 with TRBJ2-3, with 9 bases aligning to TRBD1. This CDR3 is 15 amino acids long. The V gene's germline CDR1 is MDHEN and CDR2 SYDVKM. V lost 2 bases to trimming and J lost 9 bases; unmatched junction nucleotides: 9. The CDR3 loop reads CASSLQADRGGTQYF. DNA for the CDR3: TGTGCCAGCAGTTTACAGGCGGACAGGGGAGGGACGCAGTATTTT.

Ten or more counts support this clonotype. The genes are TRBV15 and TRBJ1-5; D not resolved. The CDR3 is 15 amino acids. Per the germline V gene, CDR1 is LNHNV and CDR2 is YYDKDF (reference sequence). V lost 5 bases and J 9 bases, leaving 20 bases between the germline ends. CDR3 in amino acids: CATSSPPRSKGPQHF. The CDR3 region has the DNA TGTGCCACCAGCTCCCCCCCCAGAAGTAAGGGGCCCCAGCATTTT.

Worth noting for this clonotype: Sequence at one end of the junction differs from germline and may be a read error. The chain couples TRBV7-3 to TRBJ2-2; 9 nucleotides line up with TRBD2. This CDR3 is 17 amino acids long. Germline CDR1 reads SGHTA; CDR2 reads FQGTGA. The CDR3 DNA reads TGTGCCAGCAGCTTAACTGCTAGCGGGGCGAACGCCGGGGAGCTGTTTTTT. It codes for CASSLTASGANAGELFF.

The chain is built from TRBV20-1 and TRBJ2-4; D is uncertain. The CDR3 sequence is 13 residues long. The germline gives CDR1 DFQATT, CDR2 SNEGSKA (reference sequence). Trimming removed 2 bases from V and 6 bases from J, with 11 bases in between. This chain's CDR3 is CSARSQGSNIQYF. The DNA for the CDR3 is TGCAGTGCTAGATCACAAGGCTCAAACATTCAGTACTTC.

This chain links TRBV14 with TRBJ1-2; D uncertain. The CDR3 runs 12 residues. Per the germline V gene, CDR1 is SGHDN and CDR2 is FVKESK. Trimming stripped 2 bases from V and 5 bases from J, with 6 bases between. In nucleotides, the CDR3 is TGTGCCAGCAGCCAACAGAATTATGGCTACACCTTC. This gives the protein CASSQQNYGYTF.

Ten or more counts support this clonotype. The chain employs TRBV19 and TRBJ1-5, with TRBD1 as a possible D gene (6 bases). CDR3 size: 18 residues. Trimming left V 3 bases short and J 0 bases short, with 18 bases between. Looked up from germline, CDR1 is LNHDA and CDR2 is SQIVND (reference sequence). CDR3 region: CASSILRAGAVSNQPQHF. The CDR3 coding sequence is TGTGCCAGTAGTATTCTAAGAGCAGGGGCTGTTAGCAATCAGCCCCAGCATTTT.

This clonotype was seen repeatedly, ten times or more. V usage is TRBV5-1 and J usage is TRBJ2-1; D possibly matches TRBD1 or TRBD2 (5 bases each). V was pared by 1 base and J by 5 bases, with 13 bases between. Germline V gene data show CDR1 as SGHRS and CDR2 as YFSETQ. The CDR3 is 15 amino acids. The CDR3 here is CASSLTGPLNNEQFF. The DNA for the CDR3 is TGCGCCAGCAGCTTGACGGGGCCCTTAAACAATGAGCAGTTCTTC.

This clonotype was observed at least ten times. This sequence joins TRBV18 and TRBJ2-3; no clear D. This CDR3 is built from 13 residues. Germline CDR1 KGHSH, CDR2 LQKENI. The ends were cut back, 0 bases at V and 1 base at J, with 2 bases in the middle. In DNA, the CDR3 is TGTGCCAGCTCACCACCGGGCACAGATACGCAGTATTTT. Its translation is CASSPPGTDTQYF.

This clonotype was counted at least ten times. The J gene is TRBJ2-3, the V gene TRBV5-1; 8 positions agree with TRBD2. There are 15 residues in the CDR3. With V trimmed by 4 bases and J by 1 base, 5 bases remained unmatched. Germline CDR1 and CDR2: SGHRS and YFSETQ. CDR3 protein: CASSVSGAGTDTQYF. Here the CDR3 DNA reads TGCGCCAGCAGCGTTAGCGGGGCGGGCACAGATACGCAGTATTTT.

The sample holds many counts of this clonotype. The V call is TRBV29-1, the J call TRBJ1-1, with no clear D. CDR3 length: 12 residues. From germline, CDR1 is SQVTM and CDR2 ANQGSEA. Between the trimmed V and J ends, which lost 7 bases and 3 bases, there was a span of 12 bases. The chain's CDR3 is CSAHDTYTEAFF. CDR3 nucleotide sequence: TGCAGCGCCCACGACACTTACACTGAAGCTTTCTTT.

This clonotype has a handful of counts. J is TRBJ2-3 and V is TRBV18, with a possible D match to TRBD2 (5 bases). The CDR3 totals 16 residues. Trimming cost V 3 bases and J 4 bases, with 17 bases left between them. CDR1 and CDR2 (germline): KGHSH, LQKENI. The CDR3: CASSPPKAVGSDTQYF. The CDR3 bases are TGTGCCAGCTCACCCCCCAAAGCGGTGGGATCAGATACGCAGTATTTT.

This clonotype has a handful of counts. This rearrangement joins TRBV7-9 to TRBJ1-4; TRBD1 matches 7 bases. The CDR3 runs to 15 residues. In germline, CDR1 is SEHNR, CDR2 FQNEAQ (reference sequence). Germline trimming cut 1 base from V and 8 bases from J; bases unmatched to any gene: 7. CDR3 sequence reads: CASSLDRQGTEKLFF. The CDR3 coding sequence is TGTGCCAGCAGCTTAGATCGACAGGGTACAGAAAAACTGTTTTTT.

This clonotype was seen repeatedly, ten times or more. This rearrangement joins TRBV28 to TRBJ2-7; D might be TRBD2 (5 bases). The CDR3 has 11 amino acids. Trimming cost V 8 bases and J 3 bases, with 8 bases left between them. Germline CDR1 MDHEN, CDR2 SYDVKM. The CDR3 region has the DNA TGTGCCAGCCTAGAGGGCTACGAGCAGTACTTC. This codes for CASLEGYEQYF.

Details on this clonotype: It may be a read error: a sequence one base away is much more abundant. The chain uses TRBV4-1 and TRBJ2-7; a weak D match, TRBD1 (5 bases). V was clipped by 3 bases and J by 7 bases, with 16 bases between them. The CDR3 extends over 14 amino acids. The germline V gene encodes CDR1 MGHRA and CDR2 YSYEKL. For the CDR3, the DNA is TGCGCCAGCAGCCAGGGGCCTCCCCTCGGGGAGCAGTACTTC. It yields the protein CASSQGPPLGEQYF.

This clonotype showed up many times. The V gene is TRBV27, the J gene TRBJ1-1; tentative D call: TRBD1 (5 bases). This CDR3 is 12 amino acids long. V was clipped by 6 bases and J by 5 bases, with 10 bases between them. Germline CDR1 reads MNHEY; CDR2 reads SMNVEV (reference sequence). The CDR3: CASRTGVTEAFF. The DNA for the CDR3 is TGTGCCAGCAGGACGGGGGTAACTGAAGCTTTCTTT.

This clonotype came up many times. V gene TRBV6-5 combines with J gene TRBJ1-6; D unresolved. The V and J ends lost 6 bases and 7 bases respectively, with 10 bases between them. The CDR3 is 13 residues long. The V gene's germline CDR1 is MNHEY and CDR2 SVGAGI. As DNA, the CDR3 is TGTGCCAGCAGCCTAGGCCCGAATTCACCCCTCCACTTT. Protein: CASSLGPNSPLHF.

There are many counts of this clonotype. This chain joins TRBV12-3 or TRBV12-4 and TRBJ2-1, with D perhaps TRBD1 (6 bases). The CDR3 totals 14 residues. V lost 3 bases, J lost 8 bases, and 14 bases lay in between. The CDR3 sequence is CASSLAGARDEQFF. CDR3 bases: TGTGCCAGCAGTTTGGCAGGGGCTCGGGATGAGCAGTTCTTC.

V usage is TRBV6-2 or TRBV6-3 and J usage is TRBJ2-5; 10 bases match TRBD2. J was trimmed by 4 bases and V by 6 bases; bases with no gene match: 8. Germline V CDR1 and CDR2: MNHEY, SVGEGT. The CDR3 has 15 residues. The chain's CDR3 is CASRIAGGHVETQYF. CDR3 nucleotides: TGTGCCAGCAGAATAGCGGGGGGCCACGTAGAGACCCAGTACTTC.

CDR3: CASNPRTGGQPQHF. DNA of the CDR3: TGTGCCAGTAACCCTCGGACAGGGGGACAGCCCCAGCATTTT. This sequence joins TRBV19 and TRBJ1-5; 10 bases are a match to TRBD1. The ends lost 7 bases at V and 7 bases at J; junction bases unmatched: 7. From germline, CDR1 is LNHDA and CDR2 SQIVND (reference sequence). The CDR3 has 14 amino acids. Full variable domain (missing parts from reference TRBV19 and TRBJ1-5): DGGITQSPKYLFRKEGQNVTLSCEQNLNHDAMYWYRQDPGQGLRLIYYSQIVNDFQKGDIAEGYSVSREKKESFPLTVTSAQKNPTAFYLCASNPRTGGQPQHFGDGTRLSIL.

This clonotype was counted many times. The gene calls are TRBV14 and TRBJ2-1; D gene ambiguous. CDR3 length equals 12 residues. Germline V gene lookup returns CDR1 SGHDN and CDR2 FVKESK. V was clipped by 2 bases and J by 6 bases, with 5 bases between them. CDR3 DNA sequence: TGTGCCAGCAGCCAATCCCCCAATGAGCAGTTCTTC. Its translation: CASSQSPNEQFF.

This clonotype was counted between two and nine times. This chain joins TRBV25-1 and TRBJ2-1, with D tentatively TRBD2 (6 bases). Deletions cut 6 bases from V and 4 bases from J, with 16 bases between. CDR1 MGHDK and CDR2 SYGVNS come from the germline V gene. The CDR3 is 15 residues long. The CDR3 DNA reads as TGTGCCAGCAGGAGCCCCGGCGGGGTATACAATGAGCAGTTCTTC. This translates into CASRSPGGVYNEQFF.

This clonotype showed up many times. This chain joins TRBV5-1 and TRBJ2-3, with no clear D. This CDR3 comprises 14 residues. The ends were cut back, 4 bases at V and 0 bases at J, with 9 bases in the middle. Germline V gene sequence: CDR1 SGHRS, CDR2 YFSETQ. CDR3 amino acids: CASSPRSSTDTQYF. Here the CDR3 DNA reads TGCGCCAGCAGCCCGCGGTCTAGCACAGATACGCAGTATTTT.

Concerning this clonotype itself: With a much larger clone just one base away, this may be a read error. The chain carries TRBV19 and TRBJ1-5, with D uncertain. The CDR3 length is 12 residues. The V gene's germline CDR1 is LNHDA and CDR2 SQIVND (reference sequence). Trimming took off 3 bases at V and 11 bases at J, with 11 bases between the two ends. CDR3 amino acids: CASSIAFQSQHF. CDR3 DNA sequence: TGTGCCAGTAGTATCGCTTTCCAGTCCCAGCATTTT.

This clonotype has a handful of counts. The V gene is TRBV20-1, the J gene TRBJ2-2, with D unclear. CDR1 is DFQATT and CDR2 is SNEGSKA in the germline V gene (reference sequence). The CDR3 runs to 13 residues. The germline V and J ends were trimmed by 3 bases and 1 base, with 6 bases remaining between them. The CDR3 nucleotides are TGCAGTGCTAGCATGGTGAACACCGGGGAGCTGTTTTTT. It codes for CSASMVNTGELFF.

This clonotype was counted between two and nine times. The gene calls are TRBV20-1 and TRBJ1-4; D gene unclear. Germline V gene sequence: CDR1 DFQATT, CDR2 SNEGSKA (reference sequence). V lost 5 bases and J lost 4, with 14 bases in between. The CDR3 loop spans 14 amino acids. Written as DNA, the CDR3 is TGCAGTGCTCCAACGGGAGCAGTTAATGAAAAACTGTTTTTT. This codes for CSAPTGAVNEKLFF.

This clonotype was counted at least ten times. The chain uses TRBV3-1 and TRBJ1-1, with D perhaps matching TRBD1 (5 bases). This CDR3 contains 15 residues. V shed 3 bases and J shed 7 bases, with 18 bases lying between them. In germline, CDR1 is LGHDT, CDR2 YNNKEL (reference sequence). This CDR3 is CASSHLVGRAGEAFF. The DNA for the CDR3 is TGTGCCAGCAGCCACCTGGTTGGCAGGGCGGGTGAAGCTTTCTTT.

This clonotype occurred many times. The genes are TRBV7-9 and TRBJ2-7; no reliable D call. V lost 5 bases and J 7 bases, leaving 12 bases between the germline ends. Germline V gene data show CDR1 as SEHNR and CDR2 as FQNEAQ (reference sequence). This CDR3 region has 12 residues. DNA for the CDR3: TGTGCCAGCAGCCTCGCGCGGAAAGAGCAGTACTTC. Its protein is CASSLARKEQYF.

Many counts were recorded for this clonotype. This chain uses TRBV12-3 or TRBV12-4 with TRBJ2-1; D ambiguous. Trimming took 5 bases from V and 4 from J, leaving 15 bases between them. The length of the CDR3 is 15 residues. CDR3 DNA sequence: TGTGCCAGCAGTACCCGCGCAGCGAGTTACAATGAGCAGTTCTTC. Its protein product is CASSTRAASYNEQFF.

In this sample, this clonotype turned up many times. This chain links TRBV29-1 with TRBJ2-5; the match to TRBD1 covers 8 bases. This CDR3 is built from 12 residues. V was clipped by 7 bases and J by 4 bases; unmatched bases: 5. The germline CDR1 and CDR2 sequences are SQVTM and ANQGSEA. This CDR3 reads CSGDRGGETQYF. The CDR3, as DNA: TGCAGCGGCGACAGGGGTGGAGAGACCCAGTACTTC.

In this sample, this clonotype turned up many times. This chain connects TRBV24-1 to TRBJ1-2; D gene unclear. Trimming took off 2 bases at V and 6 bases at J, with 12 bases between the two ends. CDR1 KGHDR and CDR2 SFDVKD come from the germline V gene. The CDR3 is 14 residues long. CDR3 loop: CATSDSSISNGYTF. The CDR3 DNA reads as TGTGCCACCAGTGATTCCAGTATTTCGAATGGCTACACCTTC.

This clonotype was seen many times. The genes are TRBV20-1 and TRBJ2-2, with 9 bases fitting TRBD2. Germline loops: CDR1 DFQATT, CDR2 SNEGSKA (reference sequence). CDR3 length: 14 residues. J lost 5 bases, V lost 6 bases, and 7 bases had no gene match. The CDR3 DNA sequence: TGCAGTGCCAGACTAGCGGAGGGGACCGGGGAGCTGTTTTTT. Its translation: CSARLAEGTGELFF.